This T cell receptor (beta chain) originates from a study of blood T cell repertoires in COVID-19. Across the whole study: Researchers got acute and convalescent COVID-19 samples from the United States, Italy and Spain. Sources were T cells, B-cell-depleted T cells, or PBMCs; the material itself was cDNA or gDNA.

Data came from immunoSEQ multiplex PCR; TCRdb stores just in-frame clones and leaves some out. The table lists more than 14,000 clones, around 87% of them singletons. This CDR3 is built from 11 residues. Germline V gene sequence: CDR1 SGHRS, CDR2 YFSETQ. Trimming cost V 4 bases and J 2 bases, with 2 bases left between them. This receptor was obtained from a human donor in a cohort sampled during active COVID-19. Input material: peripheral blood. The chain joins TRBV5-1 to TRBJ2-3; unclear D gene. The CDR3: CASSLTDTQYF. The CDR3 nucleotides are TGCGCCAGCAGCCTCACAGATACGCAGTATTTT.